The 31 T cell receptor beta chains below all came from one sample that was sequenced in a study of blood T cell repertoires in COVID-19. The data were produced by immunoSEQ multiplex PCR, yet TCRdb's version contains in-frame clones alone and is incomplete. The sample shows around 110,000 clones, approximately 84% of them seen only once. Sequenced input: peripheral blood. The receptor set was obtained from a man between 65 and 80 years old with active or convalescent COVID-19.

This chain links TRBV28 with TRBJ1-5, with D possibly TRBD1 on 6 matching bases. V lost 3 bases, J lost 2 bases, and 11 bases lay in between. This CDR3 has 15 residues. Per the germline V gene, CDR1 is MDHEN and CDR2 is SYDVKM. The CDR3: CASSLTGGGNQPQHF. DNA for the CDR3: TGTGCCAGCAGTTTGACGGGGGGCGGCAATCAGCCCCAGCATTTT. Full variable domain (outside the CDR3, taken from reference TRBV28 and TRBJ1-5): DVKVTQSSRYLVKRTGEKVFLECVQDMDHENMFWYRQDPGLGLRLIYFSYDVKMKEKGDIPEGYSVSREKKERFSLILESASTNQTSMYLCASSLTGGGNQPQHFGDGTRLSIL.

The chain employs TRBV6-5 and TRBJ1-3; tentatively, D is TRBD1 (6 bases). The CDR3 length is 14 residues. CDR1 MNHEY and CDR2 SVGAGI come from the germline V gene. Trimming pared 7 bases from V and 1 base from J, leaving 11 bases between. CDR3 DNA: TGTGCCAGCACCACCGGACAGTCTGGAAACACCATATATTTT. Residues: CASTTGQSGNTIYF.

The rearrangement joins TRBV24-1 to TRBJ2-3, with 13 bases lining up with TRBD2. The CDR3 consists of 15 residues. CDR1 is KGHDR, CDR2 SFDVKD, per germline. V shed 7 bases and J 6 bases; nucleotides not matched to a gene: 6. CDR3 protein: CATSAGLAGADTQYF. CDR3 DNA sequence: TGTGCCACCAGCGCCGGACTAGCGGGAGCCGATACGCAGTATTTT.

The chain carries TRBV9 and TRBJ1-2, with D uncertain. The CDR3 totals 13 residues. Germline-derived CDR1 and CDR2 are SGDLS and YYNGEE. Trimming left V 3 bases short and J 1 base short, with 7 bases between. The CDR3 here is CASSGQDNYGYTF. CDR3 DNA: TGTGCCAGCAGCGGTCAGGATAACTATGGCTACACCTTC. The entire variable domain, with the rest obtained from reference TRBV9 and TRBJ1-2, is as follows: DSGVTQTPKHLITATGQRVTLRCSPRSGDLSVYWYQQSLDQGLQFLIQYYNGEERAKGNILERFSAQQFPDLHSELNLSSLELGDSALYFCASSGQDNYGYTFGSGTRLTVV.

This chain connects TRBV28 to TRBJ2-1; D ambiguous. The CDR3 contains 14 residues. The V end was cut by 6 bases, the J end by 5 bases, with 14 bases between. CDR1 MDHEN and CDR2 SYDVKM come from the germline V gene. DNA for the CDR3: TGTGCCAGCAGCCCCCACGGGTCGGACAATGAGCAGTTCTTC. Encoded protein: CASSPHGSDNEQFF.

The V call is TRBV3-1 (or the pseudogene TRBV3-2), the J call TRBJ1-1; D gene unclear. The germline V gene encodes CDR1 LGHDT and CDR2 YNNKEL (reference sequence). The V end was cut by 1 base, the J end by 4 bases, with 4 bases between. The CDR3 sequence is 12 residues long. The CDR3, as DNA: TGTGCCAGCAGCCAAGGAGTCACTGAAGCTTTCTTT. Its protein product is CASSQGVTEAFF.

This sequence joins TRBV6-5 and TRBJ1-1; D is perhaps TRBD1 (5 bases). The V gene lost 1 base and the J gene lost 5 bases, with 11 bases spanning the gap. The CDR3 contains 14 residues. The germline CDR1 and CDR2 sequences are MNHEY and SVGAGI. The CDR3 DNA follows: TGTGCCAGCAGTTACTGGGGGGAAGGGACTGAAGCTTTCTTT. Amino acid sequence: CASSYWGEGTEAFF.

The rearrangement joins TRBV3-1 (or the pseudogene TRBV3-2) to TRBJ2-1, with 11 bases aligning to TRBD2. This CDR3 has 15 residues. V dropped 1 base and J dropped 7; count of bases not matched to a gene: 3. Germline CDR1 and CDR2: LGHDT and YNNKEL (reference sequence). The CDR3, as DNA: TGTGCCAGCAGCCAAGGACTAGCGGGAAGGAATGAGCAGTTCTTC. Translation: CASSQGLAGRNEQFF.

This chain uses TRBV15 with TRBJ1-5, with 7 nucleotides matching TRBD1. V shed 8 bases and J 7 bases; nucleotides not matched to a gene: 5. Germline assignment: CDR1 LNHNV and CDR2 YYDKDF (reference sequence). This CDR3 comprises 12 residues. CDR3 protein: CATRGGGQPQHF. The CDR3 DNA sequence: TGTGCCACCCGAGGGGGCGGACAGCCCCAGCATTTT. The entire variable domain, with the rest obtained from reference TRBV15 and TRBJ1-5, is as follows: DAMVIQNPRYQVTQFGKPVTLSCSQTLNHNVMYWYQQKSSQAPKLLFHYYDKDFNNEADTPDNFQSRRPNTSFCFLDIRSPGLGDTAMYLCATRGGGQPQHFGDGTRLSIL.

The chain joins TRBV19 to TRBJ2-1, with TRBD2 matching over 13 bases. Germline CDR1 reads LNHDA; CDR2 reads SQIVND (reference sequence). After removal of 5 bases from V and 5 bases from J, the junction contained 6 bases not matched to a gene. The CDR3 runs to 16 residues. The CDR3 coding sequence is TGTGCCAGTAGTCCGGGGACTAGCGGGATTCACAATGAGCAGTTCTTC. The encoded protein is CASSPGTSGIHNEQFF.

The chain couples TRBV7-2 to TRBJ2-1, with D possibly being TRBD1 (5 bases). The germline V and J ends were trimmed by 1 base and 8 bases, with 12 bases remaining between them. There are 14 residues in the CDR3. CDR1 is SGHTA and CDR2 is FQGNSA in the germline V gene. The CDR3 region has the DNA TGTGCCAGCAGCTTAGGGCTAGTAGGGGATGAGCAGTTCTTC. Translated: CASSLGLVGDEQFF.

The genes are TRBV3-1 (or the pseudogene TRBV3-2) and TRBJ2-4, with D hard to call. The CDR3 has 12 amino acids. CDR1 and CDR2 (germline): LGHDT, YNNKEL (reference sequence). V gave up 5 bases and J gave up 7 bases, with 9 bases separating them. The CDR3 reads CASSGRLNIQYF. The CDR3 nucleotides are TGTGCCAGCAGCGGCCGACTTAACATTCAGTACTTC.

The chain recombines TRBV11-2 with TRBJ1-1, with 8 bases identical to TRBD1. The CDR3 is 15 amino acids. The junction had 9 bases not matched to a gene; V was cut back by 4 bases and J by 5 bases. Per the germline V gene, CDR1 is SGHAT and CDR2 is FQNNGV. The CDR3 DNA is TGTGCCAGCAGCTCGATTCGACAGGGGTGGACTGAAGCTTTCTTT. It translates to CASSSIRQGWTEAFF. Full variable domain (outside the CDR3, taken from reference TRBV11-2 and TRBJ1-1): EAGVAQSPRYKIIEKRQSVAFWCNPISGHATLYWYQQILGQGPKLLIQFQNNGVVDDSQLPKDRFSAERLKGVDSTLKIQPAKLEDSAVYLCASSSIRQGWTEAFFGQGTRLTVV.

The V and J genes are TRBV7-2 and TRBJ2-5; D remains ambiguous. Trimming removed 3 bases at V and 10 bases at J, with 15 bases between. Germline assignment: CDR1 SGHTA and CDR2 FQGNSA. The CDR3 sequence is 13 residues long. CDR3 residues: CASSFRPGERQYF. For the CDR3, the DNA is TGTGCCAGCAGCTTCCGGCCCGGCGAGCGCCAGTACTTC. Using reference TRBV7-2 and TRBJ2-5 for the parts outside the CDR3, the full variable domain is GAGVSQSPSNKVTEKGKDVELRCDPISGHTALYWYRQSLGQGLEFLIYFQGNSAPDKSGLPSDRFSAERTGGSVSTLTIQRTQQEDSAVYLCASSFRPGERQYFGPGTRLLVL.

The chain has TRBV18 and TRBJ1-2, with 7 bases lining up with TRBD1. The ends lost 4 bases at V and 3 bases at J; junction bases unmatched: 5. Germline values: CDR1 KGHSH, CDR2 LQKENI. This CDR3 is 14 amino acids long. CDR3 protein: CASSLQGGYYGYTF. In DNA, the CDR3 is TGTGCCAGCTCACTCCAGGGGGGATACTATGGCTACACCTTC.

The genes are TRBV3-1 (or the pseudogene TRBV3-2) and TRBJ2-5; D is ambiguous. CDR3 length: 12 residues. The germline V gene encodes CDR1 LGHDT and CDR2 YNNKEL (reference sequence). Trimming removed 4 bases from V and 0 bases from J, with 3 bases in between. This CDR3 reads CASSRDQETQYF. In DNA form, the CDR3 reads TGTGCCAGCAGCCGAGACCAAGAGACCCAGTACTTC.

With regard to this clone: The junction departs from germline at one end; a sequencing error may be responsible. CDR3 DNA: TGTGCCAGCAGTGAAGTAGGCCAGACATACCCCTTC. It specifies CASSEVGQTYPF. The V gene is TRBV6-1, the J gene TRBJ1-2; D remains unclear. This CDR3 is built from 12 residues. Germline values: CDR1 MNHNS, CDR2 SASEGT.

The genes are TRBV6-1 and TRBJ2-6, with TRBD1 as a possible D gene (5 bases). Germline V gives CDR1 MNHNS, CDR2 SASEGT. V gave up 3 bases and J gave up 4 bases, with 10 bases separating them. The CDR3 spans 15 residues. CDR3 in amino acids: CASSDRVSGANVLTF. The CDR3 coding sequence is TGTGCCAGCAGTGACAGGGTGTCAGGGGCCAACGTCCTGACTTTC.

This clone was found a few times. The V and J genes are TRBV5-1 and TRBJ2-3; 11 bases map to TRBD1. CDR1 and CDR2 (germline): SGHRS, YFSETQ. The ends lost 4 bases at V and 3 bases at J; junction bases unmatched: 4. This CDR3 region has 15 residues. CDR3 sequence reads: CASSAGDRGTDTQYF. The CDR3 DNA follows: TGCGCCAGCAGCGCAGGGGACAGGGGGACAGATACGCAGTATTTT. The whole variable domain, remainder taken from reference TRBV5-1 and TRBJ2-3, is KAGVTQTPRYLIKTRGQQVTLSCSPISGHRSVSWYQQTPGQGLQFLFEYFSETQRNKGNFPGRFSGRQFSNSRSEMNVSTLELGDSALYLCASSAGDRGTDTQYFGPGTRLTVL.

The table lists this clone with a count of one. The chain combines TRBV7-2 with TRBJ2-2, with 12 bases matching TRBD1. Losses at the gene ends were 6 bases for V and 8 bases for J; bases not matched to a gene: 13. Germline V gives CDR1 SGHTA, CDR2 FQGNSA. CDR3 size: 17 residues. The CDR3 DNA follows: TGTGCCAGCAGTTATTACGCGGGACAGGGGGCAATGGGGGAGCTGTTTTTT. As protein: CASSYYAGQGAMGELFF.

The V and J genes are TRBV4-1 and TRBJ1-1; 8 nucleotides align to TRBD1. The CDR3 consists of 15 residues. Per the germline V gene, CDR1 is MGHRA and CDR2 is YSYEKL. Unmatched junction bases numbered 2, after V lost 1 base and J lost 1 base. Here the CDR3 reads CASSQVDRENTEAFF. The CDR3, as DNA: TGCGCCAGCAGCCAAGTGGACAGGGAGAACACTGAAGCTTTCTTT.

This CDR3 is CASSTVGYGYTF. DNA for the CDR3: TGTGCCAGCAGCACCGTCGGCTATGGCTACACCTTC. V gene TRBV9 combines with J gene TRBJ1-2; D is unclear. The CDR3 is made up of 12 amino acids. CDR1 and CDR2 from the germline V gene are SGDLS and YYNGEE. Between the trimmed V and J ends, which lost 4 bases and 4 bases, there was a span of 8 bases.

J is TRBJ1-1 and V is TRBV23-1, with D perhaps matching TRBD1 (5 bases). TRBV23-1 falls under the ORF class, with uncertain function. V lost 5 bases, J lost 9 bases, and 19 bases lay in between. The CDR3 has 14 residues. The CDR3 DNA reads as TGCGCCAGCAGTGGGGCGGTGGTTCCACCCAAAGCTTTCTTT. This encodes CASSGAVVPPKAFF.

V and J are TRBV7-6 and TRBJ2-5, with 9 nucleotides matching TRBD2. The CDR3 covers 18 residues. V lost 0 bases and J lost 0; bases outside the gene matches: 8. In germline, CDR1 is SGHVS, CDR2 FNYEAQ. The CDR3: CASSLAPGTSTYQETQYF. The CDR3 nucleotides read TGTGCCAGCAGCTTAGCTCCCGGGACTAGCACTTACCAAGAGACCCAGTACTTC.

This clone appeared a few times. This chain uses TRBV3-1 (or the pseudogene TRBV3-2) with TRBJ1-5; no clear D gene. This CDR3 has 13 amino acids. Germline V gene lookup returns CDR1 LGHDT and CDR2 YNNKEL (reference sequence). Trimming pared 4 bases from V and 4 bases from J, leaving 8 bases between. CDR3 DNA: TGTGCCAGCAGCCCCCAACGGAATCAGCCCCAGCATTTT. It specifies CASSPQRNQPQHF.

The chain has TRBV5-5 and TRBJ1-6; D is perhaps TRBD1 (5 bases). Germline V gene sequence: CDR1 SGHKS, CDR2 YYEKEE (reference sequence). The CDR3 spans 16 residues. The V gene lost 3 bases and the J gene lost 10 bases, with 20 bases spanning the gap. Here the CDR3 reads CASSSPLEGHSSPLHF. CDR3 DNA sequence: TGTGCCAGCAGCTCCCCACTTGAAGGACATTCGTCACCCCTCCACTTT.

The chain combines TRBV7-9 with TRBJ2-1; 7 bases map to TRBD2. The CDR3 runs 15 residues. CDR1 is SEHNR, CDR2 FQNEAQ, per germline (reference sequence). V dropped 11 bases and J dropped 6; count of bases not matched to a gene: 16. The CDR3 protein is CALGSSLAVINEQFF. For the CDR3, the DNA is TGTGCCCTCGGATCGTCGCTAGCGGTTATCAATGAGCAGTTCTTC. Combining the CDR3 with reference TRBV7-9 and TRBJ2-1 gives the whole variable domain DTGVSQNPRHKITKRGQNVTFRCDPISEHNRLYWYRQTLGQGPEFLTYFQNEAQLEKSRLLSDRFSAERPKGSFSTLEIQRTEQGDSAMYLCALGSSLAVINEQFFGPGTRLTVL.

The gene calls are TRBV6-5 and TRBJ2-2, with 7 bases that match TRBD1. Germline V gene lookup returns CDR1 MNHEY and CDR2 SVGAGI. CDR3 length equals 14 residues. Losses at the gene ends were 10 bases for V and 1 base for J; bases not matched to a gene: 6. The CDR3 nucleotides are TGTGCCACCTTTCGGACAGGGAACACCGGGGAGCTGTTTTTT. The encoded protein is CATFRTGNTGELFF.

Concerning this clone: Different DNA sequences within this sample yield the same CDR3. The chain employs TRBV7-3 and TRBJ2-5; tentative D call: TRBD2 (6 bases). V shed 4 bases and J shed 4 bases, with 10 bases lying between them. Looked up from germline, CDR1 is SGHTA and CDR2 is FQGTGA. CDR3 length: 13 amino acids. The CDR3 spells CASSSGGGETQYF. CDR3 DNA sequence: TGTGCCAGCAGCTCCGGGGGTGGAGAGACCCAGTACTTC.

The chain recombines TRBV29-1 with TRBJ2-7; weak D call: TRBD2 (5 bases). Trimming cost V 7 bases and J 3 bases, with 10 bases left between them. The CDR3 is 11 residues long. Germline lookup yields CDR1 SQVTM and CDR2 ANQGSEA. CDR3 coding DNA: TGCAGCGCTTTGGGAGTCTACGAGCAGTACTTC. As protein: CSALGVYEQYF.

This clone was seen a single time. Germline is not matched at one junction end, which may reflect a read error. The V and J genes are TRBV11-1 and TRBJ1-1; a weak D match, TRBD1 (6 bases). CDR1 and CDR2 (germline): SGHAT, FQDESV (reference sequence). The CDR3 contains 16 residues. CDR3 loop: CASTKQGWGLNAEAFF. The CDR3 nucleotides are TGTGCCAGCACCAAACAGGGTTGGGGCTTGAACGCTGAAGCTTTCTTT.